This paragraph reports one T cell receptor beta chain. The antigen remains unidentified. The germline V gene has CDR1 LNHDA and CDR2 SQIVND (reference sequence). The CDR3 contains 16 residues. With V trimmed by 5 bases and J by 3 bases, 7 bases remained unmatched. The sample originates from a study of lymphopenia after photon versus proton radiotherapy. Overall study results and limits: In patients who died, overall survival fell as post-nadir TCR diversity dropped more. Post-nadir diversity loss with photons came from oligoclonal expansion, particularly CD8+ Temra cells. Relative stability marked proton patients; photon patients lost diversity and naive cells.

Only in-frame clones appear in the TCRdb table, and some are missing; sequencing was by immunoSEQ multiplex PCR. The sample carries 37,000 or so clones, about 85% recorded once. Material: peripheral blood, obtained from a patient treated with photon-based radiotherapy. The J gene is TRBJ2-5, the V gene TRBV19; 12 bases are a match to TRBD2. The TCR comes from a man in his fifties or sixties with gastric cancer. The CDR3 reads CASSAARTSGEETQYF. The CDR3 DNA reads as TGTGCCAGTAGTGCCGCCCGGACTAGCGGGGAAGAGACCCAGTACTTC.